This T cell receptor beta chain was sequenced in a study of breast tumors, draining lymph nodes, adjacent tissues. Study results and caveats: Tumor and nontumor repertoires were significantly more similar in luminal-like than in basal-like breast cancer. Findings are consistent with lymph node origin and intratumoral expansion of most tumor T cells.

On this clonotype: Its antigen is undetermined.

V was cut by 5 bases and J by 10 bases, with 19 bases left in between. The CDR3 contains 14 residues. Germline CDR1 SGHVS, CDR2 FQNEAQ. TCRdb used MiXCR to reprocess the multiplex PCR reads, holding one entry per CDR3 protein. Of about 60,000 distinct CDR3 sequences listed, around three fifths are singletons. The receptor comes from a female donor with breast cancer. Some clones in this sample may be carry-over from other donors' samples. The chain joins TRBV7-8 to TRBJ2-3; the D is unclear. Material: breast tumor tissue. In DNA, the CDR3 is TGTGCCAGCAGCCCGCGGTTGGCAAGGGATGCGCAGTATTTT. Amino acids: CASSPRLARDAQYF.